This T cell receptor (beta chain) was identified during a study of blood T cell repertoires in COVID-19. Study details: Spain, Italy and the United States supplied samples that represented acute and convalescent COVID-19. PBMCs, B-cell-depleted T cells, or T cells were the source of the cDNA or gDNA that made up the material.

Germline CDR1 is SQVTM and CDR2 is ANQGSEA. This CDR3 comprises 14 residues. The V and J ends lost 5 bases and 4 bases, in that order; junction bases with no gene match: 5. Sequencing used immunoSEQ multiplex PCR; TCRdb keeps in-frame clones, though not all of them. This sample carries about 200,000 clones, around 90% of them seen once, and the ten largest clones take 4% to 5%. The sample taken for sequencing was peripheral blood. This TCR derives from a human donor in a cohort sampled during active COVID-19. The V and J genes are TRBV29-1 and TRBJ1-3; 10 nucleotides match TRBD1. The CDR3 bases are TGCAGCGTTCAGGACAGGGGGACCGGAAACACCATATATTTT. It translates to CSVQDRGTGNTIYF.